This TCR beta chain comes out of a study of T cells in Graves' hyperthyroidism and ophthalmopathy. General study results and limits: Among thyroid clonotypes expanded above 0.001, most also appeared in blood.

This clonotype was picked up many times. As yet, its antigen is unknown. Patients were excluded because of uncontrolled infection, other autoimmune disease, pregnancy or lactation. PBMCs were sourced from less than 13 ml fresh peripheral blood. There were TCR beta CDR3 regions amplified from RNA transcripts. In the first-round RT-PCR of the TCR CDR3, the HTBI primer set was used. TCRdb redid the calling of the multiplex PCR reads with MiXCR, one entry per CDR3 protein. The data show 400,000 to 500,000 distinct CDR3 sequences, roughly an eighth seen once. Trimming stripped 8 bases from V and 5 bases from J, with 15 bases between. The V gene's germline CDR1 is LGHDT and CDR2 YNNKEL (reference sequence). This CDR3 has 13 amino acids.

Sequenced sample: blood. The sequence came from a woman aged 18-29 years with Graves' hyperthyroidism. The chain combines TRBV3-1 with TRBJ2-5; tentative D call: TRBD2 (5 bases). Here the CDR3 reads CASGIRGKETQYF. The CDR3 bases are TGTGCCAGCGGAATTAGAGGGAAGGAGACCCAGTACTTC.